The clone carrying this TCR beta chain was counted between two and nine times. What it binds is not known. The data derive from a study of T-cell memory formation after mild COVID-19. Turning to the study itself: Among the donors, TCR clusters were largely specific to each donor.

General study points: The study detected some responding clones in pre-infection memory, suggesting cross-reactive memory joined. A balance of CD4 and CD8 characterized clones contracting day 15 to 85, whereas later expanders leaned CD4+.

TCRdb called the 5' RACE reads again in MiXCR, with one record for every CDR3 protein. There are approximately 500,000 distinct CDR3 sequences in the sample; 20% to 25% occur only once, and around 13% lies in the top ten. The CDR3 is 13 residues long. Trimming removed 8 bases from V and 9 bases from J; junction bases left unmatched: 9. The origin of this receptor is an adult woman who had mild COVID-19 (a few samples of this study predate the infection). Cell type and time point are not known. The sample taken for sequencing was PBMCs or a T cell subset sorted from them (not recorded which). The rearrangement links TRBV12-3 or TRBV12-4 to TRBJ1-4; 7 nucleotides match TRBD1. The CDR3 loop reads CASSGQNTQKLFF. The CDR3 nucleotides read TGTGCCAGCTCGGGACAGAACACTCAAAAACTGTTTTTT.